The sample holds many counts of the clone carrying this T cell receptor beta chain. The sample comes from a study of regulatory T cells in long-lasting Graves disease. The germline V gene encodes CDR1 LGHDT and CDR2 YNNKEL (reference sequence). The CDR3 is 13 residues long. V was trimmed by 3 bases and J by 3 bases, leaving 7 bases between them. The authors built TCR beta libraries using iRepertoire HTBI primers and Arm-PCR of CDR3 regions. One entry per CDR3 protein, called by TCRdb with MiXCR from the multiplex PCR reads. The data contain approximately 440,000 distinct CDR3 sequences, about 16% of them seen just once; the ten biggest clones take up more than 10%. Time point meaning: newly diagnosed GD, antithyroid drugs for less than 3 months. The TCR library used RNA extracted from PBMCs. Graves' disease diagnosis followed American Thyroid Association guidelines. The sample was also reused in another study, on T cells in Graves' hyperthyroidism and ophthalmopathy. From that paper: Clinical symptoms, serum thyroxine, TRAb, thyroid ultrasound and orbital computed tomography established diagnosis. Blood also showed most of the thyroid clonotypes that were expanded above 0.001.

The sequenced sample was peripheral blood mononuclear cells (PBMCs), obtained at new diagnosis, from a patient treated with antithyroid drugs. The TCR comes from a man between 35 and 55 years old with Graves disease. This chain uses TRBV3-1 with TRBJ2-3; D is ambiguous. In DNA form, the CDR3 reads TGTGCCAGCAGCCATTCTCCGACAGATACGCAGTATTTT. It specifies CASSHSPTDTQYF.